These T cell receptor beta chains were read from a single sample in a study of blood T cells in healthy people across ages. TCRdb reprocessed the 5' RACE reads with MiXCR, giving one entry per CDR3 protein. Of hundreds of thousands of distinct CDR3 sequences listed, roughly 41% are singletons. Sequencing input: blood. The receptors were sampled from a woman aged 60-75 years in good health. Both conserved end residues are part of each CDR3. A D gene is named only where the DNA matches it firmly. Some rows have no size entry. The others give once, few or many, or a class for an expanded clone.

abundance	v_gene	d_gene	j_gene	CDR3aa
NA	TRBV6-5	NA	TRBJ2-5	CASSSRMTQYF
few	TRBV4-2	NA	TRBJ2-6	CASSQDPHSGANVLTF
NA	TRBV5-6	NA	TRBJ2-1	CASSLGGSSATNEQFF
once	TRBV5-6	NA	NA	CASSYRDNEKLFF
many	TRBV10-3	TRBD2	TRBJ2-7	CAIMGLAGHSYEQYF
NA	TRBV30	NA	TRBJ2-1	CAWTLRGFATGQFF
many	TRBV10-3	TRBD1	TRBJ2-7	CAMSGTGGYEQYF
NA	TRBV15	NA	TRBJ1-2	CATSRSQLNYGYIF
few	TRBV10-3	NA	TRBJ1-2	CAISPGPLITNYGYTF
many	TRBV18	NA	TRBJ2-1	CASSPIVQGIWSYNEQFF
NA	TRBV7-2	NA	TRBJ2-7	CASSLGGVLVADEQYF
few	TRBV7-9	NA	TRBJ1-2	CASSLAQDRLYGYTF
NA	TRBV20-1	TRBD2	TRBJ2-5	CSAPYGTTETQYF
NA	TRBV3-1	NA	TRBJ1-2	CASSQDNSGSYYGYTF
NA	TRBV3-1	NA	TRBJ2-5	CASSQPRKTNQETQYF
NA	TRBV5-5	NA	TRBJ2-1	CASSLRFPIPNNEQFF
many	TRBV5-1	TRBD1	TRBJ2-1	CASSPDRGLNNEQFF
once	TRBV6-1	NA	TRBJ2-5	CASSAVGAGQETQYF
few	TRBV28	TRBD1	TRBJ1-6	CANLDRENSPLHF
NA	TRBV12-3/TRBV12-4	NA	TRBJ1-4	CASKTVGGNEKLFF
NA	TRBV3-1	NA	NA	CASSNKIGTQYF
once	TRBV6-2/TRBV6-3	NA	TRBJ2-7	CASSYSGSLDYEQYF
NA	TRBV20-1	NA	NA	CSARESAVYEQYF
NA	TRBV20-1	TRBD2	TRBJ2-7	CSAQRGGQSSYEQYF
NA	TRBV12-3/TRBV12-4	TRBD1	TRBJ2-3	CASSSRQGARLIPDTQYF
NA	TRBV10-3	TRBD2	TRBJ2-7	CATSEGTSGSSYEQYF
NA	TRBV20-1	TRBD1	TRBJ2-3	CSSSDSAGGDTQYF
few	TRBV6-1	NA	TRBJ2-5	CASSERVGAGKETQYF
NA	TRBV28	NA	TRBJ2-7	CASSRGTPMYEQYF
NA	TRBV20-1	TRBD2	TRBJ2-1	CSARETSGILGFF
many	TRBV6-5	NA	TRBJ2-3	CASRPTLFDTQYF
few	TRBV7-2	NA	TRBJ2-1	CASSLVVYNEQFF
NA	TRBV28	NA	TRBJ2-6	CASSLFPGAGANVLTF
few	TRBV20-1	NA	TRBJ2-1	CSARDDHFLQFF
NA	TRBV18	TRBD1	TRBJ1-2	CASSPLDRGIYGYTF
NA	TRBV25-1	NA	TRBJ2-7	CASSDRIDSYEQYF
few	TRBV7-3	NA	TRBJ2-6	CASSAKSGANVLTF
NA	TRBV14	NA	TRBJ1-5	CASSQDLGWISNQPQHF
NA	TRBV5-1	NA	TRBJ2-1	CASSPFQALYNEQFF
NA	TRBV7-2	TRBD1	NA	CASSPGLGQGETQYF
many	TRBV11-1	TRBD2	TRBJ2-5	CASSPAGLAGETQYF
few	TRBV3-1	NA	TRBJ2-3	CASSQGLNHGDTQYF
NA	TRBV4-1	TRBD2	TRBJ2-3	CASSHGDYRTPDTQYF
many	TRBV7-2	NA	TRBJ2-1	CASSPELGNEQFF
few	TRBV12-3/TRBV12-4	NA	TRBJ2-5	CASSSGLNHERYF
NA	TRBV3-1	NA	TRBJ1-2	CASSKGGESGYTF
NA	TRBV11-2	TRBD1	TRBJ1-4	CASSSLQGLSNEKLFF